This T cell receptor beta chain emerged from a study of cytomegalovirus exposure and HLA in healthy donors. Study background: Later, an analysis reported that the 100 to 150 validation repertoires had used the same platform as the approximately 720 first-cohort repertoires.

The length of the CDR3 is 14 residues. From germline, CDR1 is SNHLY and CDR2 FYNNEI. V shed 8 bases, J shed 4 bases, and the junction held 7 bases outside the gene matches. Using immunoSEQ multiplex PCR, the repertoire was profiled, and TCRdb retains in-frame clones only, with some absent. The sample yields roughly 43,000 clones, 80% to 95% seen once. Study-level points and caveats: The tendency of first-cohort TCR clusters to co-occur in the 120 or so validation repertoires emerged from a later analysis. The study flagged fewer than 200 TCR beta chains as cytomegalovirus-associated. A few chains tied to CMV proved CMV antigen-specific in vitro.

For this clone: Antigen: not known.

The chain uses TRBV2 and TRBJ1-4, with 7 bases aligning to TRBD1. The sequencing sample was made of PBMCs. The sequence came from a woman younger than 35 in good health and CMV-seronegative. The CDR3 DNA follows: TGTGCCAGCGGACCGGGACAGCATAATGAAAAACTGTTTTTT. Translated: CASGPGQHNEKLFF.